This T cell receptor beta chain was identified in a study of early T cells in non-severe SARS-CoV-2 infection. Overall study context: The sequenced material was bulk RNA from unsorted whole blood, and its chains were unpaired. Study-level results: The study's VDJdb matching favored anti-spike CD8 responses and missed private and CD4 specificities.

Turning to this clonotype: What it recognizes is unknown.

After removal of 1 base from V and 4 bases from J, the junction contained 6 bases not matched to a gene. The CDR3 runs 14 residues. CDR1 is GTSNPN and CDR2 is SVGIG in the germline V gene (reference sequence). Unique molecular identifiers tagged individual cDNA molecules. Via MiXCR, TCRdb re-called the 5' RACE reads, giving one row per CDR3 protein. The sample records tens of thousands of distinct CDR3 sequences, 15% being singletons. The V and J genes are TRBV30 and TRBJ1-2; 7 bases match TRBD1. The sample consisted of whole blood. The clonotype comes from an adult who was a healthcare worker with PCR-confirmed SARS-CoV-2 infection or an uninfected control (not recorded which). The CDR3 nucleotides read TGTGCCTGGAGTGCAAGGGGGCCGAGCTATGGCTACACCTTC. This codes for CAWSARGPSYGYTF. The whole variable domain, remainder taken from reference TRBV30 and TRBJ1-2, is SQTIHQWPATLVQPVGSPLSLECTVEGTSNPNLYWYRQAAGRGLQLLFYSVGIGQISSEVPQNLSASRPQDRQFILSSKKLLLSDSGFYLCAWSARGPSYGYTFGSGTRLTVV.